This TCR beta chain is drawn from a study of blood T cell repertoires in COVID-19. Cohort assignment relied on participant-reported clinical history. All recovered Cohort 3 donors got two negative PCRs, got clearance, or saw symptom resolution. This clone was found once. In the original analysis: Amplification with reference gene primers provided the estimates of nucleated cell counts. Only in-frame clones appear in the TCRdb table, and some are missing; sequencing was by immunoSEQ multiplex PCR. V, J and clone size derive from that table, while D and trimming were established from the DNA sequence. The data contain some 330,000 clones, under 85% of them seen just once; the ten biggest clones take up around 5.1%. In germline, CDR1 is SGHRS, CDR2 YFSETQ. V dropped 2 bases and J dropped 2; count of bases not matched to a gene: 1. CDR3 length: 15 amino acids.

The origin of this receptor is a woman aged 45-59 years who had recovered from COVID-19. This chain joins TRBV5-1 and TRBJ2-1; 10 nucleotides match TRBD2. The sample comprised PBMCs or T cells enriched from blood (not recorded which). CDR3 sequence reads: CASSFGLAAYNEQFF. As DNA, the CDR3 is TGCGCCAGCAGCTTCGGACTAGCGGCCTACAATGAGCAGTTCTTC.